Below are 10 T cell receptor beta chains sequenced from a single sample in a study of blood T cell repertoires in COVID-19 (dated by TCRdb to the early 2020s). Libraries were constructed by the immunoSEQ multiplex PCR assay. In its TCRdb copy, this immuneACCESS table keeps in-frame sequences only and misses some clones. Where compared with another copy, unresolved V genes explain less than half of these, and the others have no known cause. The sample table holds a few hundred thousand clones, of which 80% to 85% were seen once. Approximately 6.8% of the sample lies in the top ten. The specimen was PBMCs or T cells enriched from blood (not recorded which). The receptors shown here come from a middle-aged woman who had recovered from COVID-19.

The chain employs TRBV19 and TRBJ1-4; TRBD1 might be the D (6 bases). Germline-derived CDR1 and CDR2 are LNHDA and SQIVND (reference sequence). There are 13 residues in the CDR3. The V end was cut by 2 bases, the J end by 14 bases, with 15 bases between. The CDR3 is CASSISRRGLLFF. The CDR3 DNA sequence: TGTGCCAGTAGTATAAGTCGCAGGGGTTTGCTGTTTTTT.

The V gene is TRBV7-9, the J gene TRBJ1-2; 8 bases line up with TRBD1. The CDR3 has 13 residues. Unmatched junction bases numbered 4, after V lost 5 bases and J lost 5 bases. Germline CDR1 reads SEHNR; CDR2 reads FQNEAQ (reference sequence). CDR3 protein: CASSLDRGYGYTF. CDR3 nucleotide sequence: TGTGCCAGCAGCCTCGACAGGGGATATGGCTACACCTTC.

The V gene is TRBV9, the J gene TRBJ2-7, with no clear D. The V and J ends lost 2 bases and 5 bases respectively, with 14 bases between them. This CDR3 region has 14 residues. The germline CDR1 and CDR2 sequences are SGDLS and YYNGEE. CDR3 in DNA: TGTGCCAGCAGCGTCCAACCCTCTACCGACGAGCAGTACTTC. Amino acids: CASSVQPSTDEQYF.

The rearrangement links TRBV27 to TRBJ1-1; D is possibly TRBD1 (5 bases). Germline CDR1 is MNHEY and CDR2 is SMNVEV (reference sequence). This CDR3 contains 15 residues. The ends were cut back, 8 bases at V and 1 base at J, with 17 bases in the middle. The CDR3 sequence: CASLGAGFSNTEAFF. CDR3 coding DNA: TGTGCCAGCCTTGGGGCAGGGTTTTCGAACACTGAAGCTTTCTTT.

The rearrangement uses TRBV4-1 and TRBJ1-5; 7 nucleotides align to TRBD1. The CDR3 runs 14 residues. Unmatched junction bases numbered 4, after V lost 4 bases and J lost 4 bases. Germline loops: CDR1 MGHRA, CDR2 YSYEKL. In nucleotides, the CDR3 is TGCGCCAGCAGCCGATCAGGGGGTAATCAGCCCCAGCATTTT. Its translation: CASSRSGGNQPQHF.

This clone was recorded once. The V gene is TRBV5-4, the J gene TRBJ2-1, with D tentatively TRBD2 (6 bases). The CDR3 has 15 residues. Germline assignment: CDR1 SGHNT and CDR2 YYREEE (reference sequence). The V end lost 2 bases, the J end lost 0 bases, and 9 bases lay between the germline ends. The CDR3 reads CASSLGGNSYNEQFF. The CDR3 nucleotides read TGTGCCAGCAGCTTAGGCGGGAACTCCTACAATGAGCAGTTCTTC.

This clone was observed a handful of times. The rearrangement joins TRBV3-1 (or the pseudogene TRBV3-2) to TRBJ2-7; 14 nucleotides agree with TRBD2. Germline V gene data show CDR1 as LGHDT and CDR2 as YNNKEL (reference sequence). The CDR3 spans 18 residues. J was trimmed by 4 bases and V by 5 bases; bases with no gene match: 13. The CDR3 bases are TGTGCCAGCAGCTACGGGACTAGCGGGAGAAGGGGAGGGTACGAGCAGTACTTC. Encoded protein: CASSYGTSGRRGGYEQYF.

This clone was seen a handful of times. This rearrangement joins TRBV5-1 to TRBJ1-1; 9 positions match TRBD1. The CDR3 is 14 amino acids. The V gene's germline CDR1 is SGHRS and CDR2 YFSETQ. Losses at the gene ends were 7 bases for V and 1 base for J; bases not matched to a gene: 5. The CDR3 spells CASQTGQGNTEAFF. The CDR3, as DNA: TGCGCCAGCCAGACGGGACAGGGGAACACTGAAGCTTTCTTT.

This clone was detected once. J is TRBJ1-2 and V is TRBV19; maybe TRBD1 (5 bases). The V end lost 3 bases, the J end lost 2 bases, and 13 bases lay between the germline ends. The CDR3 is 15 amino acids. Germline V gene data show CDR1 as LNHDA and CDR2 as SQIVND (reference sequence). CDR3 sequence (DNA): TGTGCCAGTAGTATCAATCTTCGACAGAACTATGGCTACACCTTC. Protein: CASSINLRQNYGYTF.

The V call is TRBV5-1, the J call TRBJ2-7; TRBD1 agrees at 10 bases. The CDR3 is made up of 13 amino acids. After removal of 8 bases from V and 5 bases from J, the junction contained 7 bases not matched to a gene. The germline V gene has CDR1 SGHRS and CDR2 YFSETQ. CDR3 region: CASTTTGGHEQYF. The CDR3, as DNA: TGCGCCAGTACTACGACAGGGGGCCACGAGCAGTACTTC.